Given below is one T cell receptor beta chain in context. The PCR made use of 60 Vbeta and 13 Jbeta primers. In the study's own analysis: Among the unique TCR beta chains that a later analysis counted, about 85 million in all, about 11 million were shared. Profiled with immunoSEQ multiplex PCR; TCRdb holds only in-frame clones, not every one. D and trimming were read from the DNA, whereas the V and J calls and clone size are those reported in that table. The table has 190,000 or so clones, around 83% seen once. The data are from a study of cytomegalovirus exposure and HLA in healthy donors. From germline, CDR1 is MNHEY and CDR2 SVGAGI. The CDR3 runs 15 residues. V dropped 0 bases and J dropped 7; count of bases not matched to a gene: 6.

The chain couples TRBV6-5 to TRBJ1-2; 9 positions agree with TRBD1. The sequence was obtained from a woman between 50 and 59 years old in good health and CMV-seropositive. Sequencing was performed on PBMCs. In nucleotides, the CDR3 is TGTGCCAGCAGTTACTCCGGGACAGGGACGGTTGGCTACACCTTC. It translates to CASSYSGTGTVGYTF.